These 31 T cell receptor beta chains came from one sample sequenced in a study of cytomegalovirus exposure and HLA in healthy donors. Clones were sequenced by immunoSEQ multiplex PCR, and TCRdb holds only the in-frame ones, with some missing. The top ten hold approximately 2% of the sample, which has roughly 150,000 clones, 85% seen once. Material: PBMCs. These receptors were obtained from a man between 25 and 39 years old in good health and CMV-seropositive.

The chain couples TRBV5-1 to TRBJ2-7, with 14 positions matching TRBD2. This CDR3 has 16 residues. The junction had 5 bases not matched to a gene; V was cut back by 3 bases and J by 3 bases. Germline loops: CDR1 SGHRS, CDR2 YFSETQ. CDR3 sequence reads: CASSSGTSGGLYEQYF. The CDR3 nucleotides are TGCGCCAGCAGCTCGGGGACTAGCGGGGGCCTCTACGAGCAGTACTTC.

This rearrangement joins TRBV18 to TRBJ1-5; TRBD1 matches at 8 bases. The CDR3 covers 15 residues. V was clipped by 6 bases and J by 2 bases; unmatched bases: 6. Germline V gives CDR1 KGHSH, CDR2 LQKENI. CDR3 DNA: TGTGCCAGCTCCCTGACAGGGGTGGGCAATCAGCCCCAGCATTTT. Translation gives CASSLTGVGNQPQHF. Combining the CDR3 with reference TRBV18 and TRBJ1-5 gives the whole variable domain NAGVMQNPRHLVRRRGQEARLRCSPMKGHSHVYWYRQLPEEGLKFMVYLQKENIIDESGMPKERFSAEFPKEGPSILRIQQVVRGDSAAYFCASSLTGVGNQPQHFGDGTRLSIL.

The chain joins TRBV6-1 to TRBJ1-1; TRBD1 agrees at 9 bases. V trimming: 6 bases; J trimming: 10 bases; junction bases outside the gene matches: 12. CDR1 and CDR2 (germline): MNHNS, SASEGT. This CDR3 comprises 14 residues. CDR3 DNA: TGTGCCAGCAGGAGTCCCGGGACAGGGATCGGAGCTTTCTTT. Protein sequence: CASRSPGTGIGAFF.

The chain combines TRBV7-2 with TRBJ2-3; 7 positions match TRBD2. V shed 6 bases, J shed 5 bases, and the junction held 5 bases outside the gene matches. The CDR3 extends over 13 amino acids. Germline V gives CDR1 SGHTA, CDR2 FQGNSA. The DNA for the CDR3 is TGTGCCAGCAGGGTGGGAGGGCAAGATACGCAGTATTTT. Protein sequence: CASRVGGQDTQYF.

The chain uses TRBV27 and TRBJ2-7, with D uncertain. There are 13 residues in the CDR3. CDR1 MNHEY and CDR2 SMNVEV come from the germline V gene (reference sequence). The ends were cut back, 3 bases at V and 1 base at J, with 7 bases in the middle. The CDR3 sequence is CASSFSYSYEQYF. CDR3 nucleotide sequence: TGTGCCAGCAGTTTTAGCTATTCCTACGAGCAGTACTTC.

This chain uses TRBV19 with TRBJ1-1, with 9 positions matching TRBD1. Per the germline V gene, CDR1 is LNHDA and CDR2 is SQIVND (reference sequence). This CDR3 spans 13 amino acids. This CDR3 is CASCTDRGNEAFF. The CDR3 DNA sequence: TGTGCATCCTGTACGGACAGGGGAAATGAAGCTTTCTTT.

This clone was seen once. V is TRBV9 and J is TRBJ1-3, with 7 bases lining up with TRBD1. V shed 3 bases and J 4 bases; nucleotides not matched to a gene: 10. Germline V gives CDR1 SGDLS, CDR2 YYNGEE. This CDR3 spans 16 amino acids. The CDR3 nucleotides read TGTGCCAGCAGCGCCTCCCCGACAGGGTCCGGAAACACCATATATTTT. Amino acids: CASSASPTGSGNTIYF.

As to this clone: This specimen includes other DNA sequences encoding the same CDR3. V and J are TRBV5-1 and TRBJ2-7; 9 bases map to TRBD1. V shed 0 bases, J shed 2 bases, and the junction held 3 bases outside the gene matches. The CDR3 has 15 residues. Germline-derived CDR1 and CDR2 are SGHRS and YFSETQ. CDR3 DNA: TGCGCCAGCAGCTTGGGGGGGACAGGGACCTACGAGCAGTACTTC. Translating gives CASSLGGTGTYEQYF.

This chain joins TRBV4-1 and TRBJ2-4; D unresolved. V lost 0 bases and J lost 0, with 12 bases in between. The CDR3 loop spans 17 amino acids. CDR1 is MGHRA and CDR2 is YSYEKL in the germline V gene. DNA for the CDR3: TGCGCCAGCAGCCAAGATCGAGGTGTTCTAGCCAAAAACATTCAGTACTTC. This sequence encodes CASSQDRGVLAKNIQYF.

The chain couples TRBV20-1 to TRBJ2-5; TRBD1 agrees at 8 bases. Per germline, CDR1 DFQATT and CDR2 SNEGSKA (reference sequence). The CDR3 spans 11 residues. With V trimmed by 6 bases and J by 5 bases, 2 bases remained unmatched. The CDR3 is CSARGPETQYF. The CDR3 coding sequence is TGCAGTGCCAGGGGGCCGGAGACCCAGTACTTC.

The chain's CDR3 is CASSLTGMGNQPQHF. CDR3 DNA: TGCGCCAGCAGCTTGACAGGTATGGGGAATCAGCCCCAGCATTTT. The chain uses TRBV5-1 and TRBJ1-5; perhaps TRBD1 as D (5 bases). Per germline, CDR1 SGHRS and CDR2 YFSETQ. This CDR3 region has 15 residues. V was clipped by 1 base and J by 4 bases, with 12 bases between them.

The J gene is TRBJ1-4, the V gene TRBV2; 8 bases map to TRBD1. J lost 7 bases, V lost 6 bases, and 7 bases had no gene match. The germline CDR1 and CDR2 sequences are SNHLY and FYNNEI. This CDR3 is built from 14 residues. This chain's CDR3 is CASSPTGDGEKLFF. The CDR3 DNA reads TGTGCCAGCAGCCCGACAGGGGACGGTGAAAAACTGTTTTTT.

The chain joins TRBV10-1 to TRBJ1-1; tentative D call: TRBD1 (6 bases). The CDR3 is 15 residues long. V gave up 3 bases and J gave up 4 bases, with 15 bases separating them. Per germline, CDR1 WNHNN and CDR2 SYGVQD (reference sequence). The CDR3 region has the DNA TGCGCCAGCAGTGAACCCGGGGGCGGGGGCACTGAAGCTTTCTTT. This sequence encodes CASSEPGGGGTEAFF.

The chain combines TRBV5-4 with TRBJ2-2, with D maybe TRBD1 (5 bases). V lost 10 bases, J lost 2 bases, and 12 bases lay in between. The CDR3 is 13 residues long. Germline assignment: CDR1 SGHNT and CDR2 YYREEE (reference sequence). CDR3 bases: TGTGCCGGACATGGACCCAACACCGGGGAGCTGTTTTTT. Its protein is CAGHGPNTGELFF.

The chain has TRBV5-5 and TRBJ1-5; 7 bases line up with TRBD1. J was trimmed by 3 bases and V by 5 bases; bases with no gene match: 8. The CDR3 covers 15 residues. Germline-derived CDR1 and CDR2 are SGHKS and YYEKEE (reference sequence). The CDR3 sequence is CASSPGQWSNQPQHF. The CDR3 DNA reads as TGTGCCAGCAGTCCGGGACAGTGGTCCAATCAGCCCCAGCATTTT.

The rearrangement joins TRBV7-2 to TRBJ2-1; no firm D call. The V end was cut by 1 base, the J end by 7 bases, with 14 bases between. The CDR3 runs 15 residues. In germline, CDR1 is SGHTA, CDR2 FQGNSA. The chain's CDR3 is CASSLGALDFNEQFF. The CDR3 region has the DNA TGTGCCAGCAGCTTAGGTGCCCTCGACTTTAATGAGCAGTTCTTC.

V is TRBV4-1 and J is TRBJ2-1; 9 bases match TRBD2. This CDR3 spans 15 amino acids. Germline V gene sequence: CDR1 MGHRA, CDR2 YSYEKL. The J segment lost 10 bases and the V segment lost 1 base, leaving 8 bases of the junction unmatched. The CDR3, as DNA: TGCGCCAGCAGCCAAGTGACTAGCGGCCTTGGCGAGCAGTTCTTC. Translating it yields CASSQVTSGLGEQFF.

The table lists this clone with a few counts. V is TRBV27 and J is TRBJ1-6, with 8 nucleotides matching TRBD1. Germline trimming cut 8 bases from V and 3 bases from J; bases unmatched to any gene: 9. The CDR3 runs 16 residues. Looked up from germline, CDR1 is MNHEY and CDR2 is SMNVEV (reference sequence). The CDR3 is CASALVGTGYNSPLHF. In DNA form, the CDR3 reads TGTGCCAGCGCCTTGGTGGGGACAGGCTATAATTCACCCCTCCACTTT.

The chain has TRBV11-2 and TRBJ2-3; 8 nucleotides agree with TRBD2. The V gene's germline CDR1 is SGHAT and CDR2 FQNNGV. The junction had 4 bases not matched to a gene; V was cut back by 4 bases and J by 1 base. CDR3 length: 15 amino acids. The CDR3 protein is CASSSLSGGTDTQYF. Here the CDR3 DNA reads TGTGCCAGCAGCTCTCTTAGCGGGGGCACAGATACGCAGTATTTT.

The chain recombines TRBV7-9 with TRBJ2-7; D is possibly TRBD1 (6 bases). Looked up from germline, CDR1 is SEHNR and CDR2 is FQNEAQ (reference sequence). The CDR3 loop spans 16 amino acids. The V end was cut by 3 bases, the J end by 0 bases, with 15 bases between. CDR3 nucleotides: TGTGCCAGCAGCTTGCCCGCAGGGGACCACTCCTACGAGCAGTACTTC. Its translation is CASSLPAGDHSYEQYF.

The chain links TRBV10-3 to TRBJ2-5, with D perhaps TRBD1 (5 bases). This CDR3 region has 15 residues. V lost 2 bases and J 4 bases, leaving 14 bases between the germline ends. Germline V gene data show CDR1 as ENHRY and CDR2 as SYGVKD. The CDR3 loop reads CAISELTGRLETQYF. Written as DNA, the CDR3 is TGTGCCATCAGTGAGCTTACAGGTCGTCTAGAGACCCAGTACTTC.

This chain joins TRBV6-1 and TRBJ2-7; a possible D gene is TRBD2 (5 bases). The V and J ends lost 1 base and 2 bases respectively, with 12 bases between them. Germline V CDR1 and CDR2: MNHNS, SASEGT. The CDR3 contains 15 residues. In nucleotides, the CDR3 is TGTGCCAGCAGTGAAGTTGGAGGTGCTACCTACGAGCAGTACTTC. This encodes CASSEVGGATYEQYF.

Only a few counts were recorded for this clone. The chain employs TRBV2 and TRBJ2-7; tentatively, D is TRBD1 (6 bases). The CDR3 is 13 residues long. V was cut by 7 bases and J by 5 bases, with 15 bases left in between. Germline CDR1 is SNHLY and CDR2 is FYNNEI. This chain's CDR3 is CASKTGVLDEQYF. CDR3 DNA: TGTGCCAGCAAGACAGGAGTTCTGGACGAGCAGTACTTC.

This rearrangement joins TRBV9 to TRBJ1-2, with a possible D match to TRBD1 (5 bases). The CDR3 sequence is 15 residues long. Trimming removed 0 bases at V and 3 bases at J, with 12 bases between. Germline-derived CDR1 and CDR2 are SGDLS and YYNGEE. The CDR3 loop is CASSVGRGEDYGYTF. DNA for the CDR3: TGTGCCAGCAGCGTAGGGAGGGGAGAGGACTATGGCTACACCTTC. Filled out from reference TRBV9 and TRBJ1-2, the complete variable domain reads DSGVTQTPKHLITATGQRVTLRCSPRSGDLSVYWYQQSLDQGLQFLIQYYNGEERAKGNILERFSAQQFPDLHSELNLSSLELGDSALYFCASSVGRGEDYGYTFGSGTRLTVV.

This chain uses TRBV19 with TRBJ2-5, with TRBD1 matching 8 bases. Germline V gene data show CDR1 as LNHDA and CDR2 as SQIVND (reference sequence). CDR3 length equals 16 residues. The V segment lost 8 bases and the J segment 5 bases; nucleotides outside the gene matches: 16. CDR3: CASHWTGNQGAETQYF. CDR3 DNA sequence: TGTGCCAGTCATTGGACAGGGAATCAGGGGGCGGAGACCCAGTACTTC.

This clone was observed once. This rearrangement joins TRBV10-1 to TRBJ1-4; D gene ambiguous. Germline CDR1 and CDR2: WNHNN and SYGVQD (reference sequence). Trimming pared 0 bases from V and 3 bases from J, leaving 8 bases between. The CDR3 spans 15 residues. The CDR3 loop is CASSESSSSNEKLFF. Written as DNA, the CDR3 is TGCGCCAGCAGTGAGTCGTCCAGTTCTAATGAAAAACTGTTTTTT.

This chain uses TRBV7-2 with TRBJ1-4; D is uncertain. CDR1 and CDR2 from the germline V gene are SGHTA and FQGNSA. CDR3 length: 15 residues. V dropped 5 bases and J dropped 5 bases, with 15 bases sitting between them. In nucleotides, the CDR3 is TGTGCCAGCAGCCCAGCGAGGGTCCCCAATGAAAAACTGTTTTTT. The encoded protein is CASSPARVPNEKLFF.

This chain connects TRBV7-2 to TRBJ2-7; unclear D gene. Trimming removed 2 bases at V and 2 bases at J, with 10 bases between. Per the germline V gene, CDR1 is SGHTA and CDR2 is FQGNSA. The CDR3 is 14 amino acids. CDR3 DNA sequence: TGTGCCAGCAGCTTAATCATCCAGGCCTACGAGCAGTACTTC. This sequence encodes CASSLIIQAYEQYF.

The J gene is TRBJ2-1, the V gene TRBV6-5; 8 nucleotides line up with TRBD2. The CDR3 extends over 15 amino acids. J was trimmed by 5 bases and V by 2 bases; bases with no gene match: 5. The germline gives CDR1 MNHEY, CDR2 SVGAGI. CDR3 region: CASSYPRGGHNEQFF. CDR3 nucleotides: TGTGCCAGCAGTTACCCCCGGGGGGGACACAATGAGCAGTTCTTC.

The rearrangement uses TRBV5-1 and TRBJ1-3; 11 bases match TRBD1. CDR3 length: 14 amino acids. Trimming at V came to 7 bases and at J to 8 bases, leaving 8 bases not matched to a gene. Germline V gene sequence: CDR1 SGHRS, CDR2 YFSETQ. The CDR3 DNA reads TGCGCCAGCCGTCCGGGACAGGGGGAGTACACCATATATTTT. Encoded protein: CASRPGQGEYTIYF. The full variable domain, with the rest looked up from reference TRBV5-1 and TRBJ1-3, is KAGVTQTPRYLIKTRGQQVTLSCSPISGHRSVSWYQQTPGQGLQFLFEYFSETQRNKGNFPGRFSGRQFSNSRSEMNVSTLELGDSALYLCASRPGQGEYTIYFGEGSWLTVV.

The rearrangement joins TRBV6-6 to TRBJ2-3; D might be TRBD2 (5 bases). Trimming stripped 7 bases from V and 3 bases from J, with 20 bases between. The germline CDR1 and CDR2 sequences are MNHNY and SVGAGI (reference sequence). CDR3 length: 16 residues. The chain's CDR3 is CASTPRGSLRTDTQYF. CDR3 nucleotide sequence: TGTGCCAGCACTCCCCGGGGATCCCTACGAACAGATACGCAGTATTTT.